This T cell receptor (beta chain) was recorded in a study of beta chain features in type 1 diabetes. Broader study findings: Shorter templates might be favored by PCR, and equally so in patients and in controls.

Ten or more counts support this clone. As yet, its antigen is unknown. This CDR3 contains 13 residues. CDR1 is GTSNPN and CDR2 is SVGIG in the germline V gene (reference sequence). V was pared by 0 bases and J by 5 bases, with 10 bases between. Since all of the isolated RNA was reverse transcribed, expressed TCRB transcripts were what got sequenced. The table came from immunoSEQ multiplex PCR; TCRdb's copy has only in-frame clones and leaves some out. The sample lists about 210,000 clones, under 13% occurring once. The source is a man in his late teens or twenties in good health. What was sequenced was central memory CD4+ T cells from blood. V usage is TRBV30 and J usage is TRBJ1-1; D may be TRBD1 (5 bases). CDR3 coding DNA: TGTGCCTGGAGTGTACTGGAGGGGACTGAAGCTTTCTTT. Residues: CAWSVLEGTEAFF.